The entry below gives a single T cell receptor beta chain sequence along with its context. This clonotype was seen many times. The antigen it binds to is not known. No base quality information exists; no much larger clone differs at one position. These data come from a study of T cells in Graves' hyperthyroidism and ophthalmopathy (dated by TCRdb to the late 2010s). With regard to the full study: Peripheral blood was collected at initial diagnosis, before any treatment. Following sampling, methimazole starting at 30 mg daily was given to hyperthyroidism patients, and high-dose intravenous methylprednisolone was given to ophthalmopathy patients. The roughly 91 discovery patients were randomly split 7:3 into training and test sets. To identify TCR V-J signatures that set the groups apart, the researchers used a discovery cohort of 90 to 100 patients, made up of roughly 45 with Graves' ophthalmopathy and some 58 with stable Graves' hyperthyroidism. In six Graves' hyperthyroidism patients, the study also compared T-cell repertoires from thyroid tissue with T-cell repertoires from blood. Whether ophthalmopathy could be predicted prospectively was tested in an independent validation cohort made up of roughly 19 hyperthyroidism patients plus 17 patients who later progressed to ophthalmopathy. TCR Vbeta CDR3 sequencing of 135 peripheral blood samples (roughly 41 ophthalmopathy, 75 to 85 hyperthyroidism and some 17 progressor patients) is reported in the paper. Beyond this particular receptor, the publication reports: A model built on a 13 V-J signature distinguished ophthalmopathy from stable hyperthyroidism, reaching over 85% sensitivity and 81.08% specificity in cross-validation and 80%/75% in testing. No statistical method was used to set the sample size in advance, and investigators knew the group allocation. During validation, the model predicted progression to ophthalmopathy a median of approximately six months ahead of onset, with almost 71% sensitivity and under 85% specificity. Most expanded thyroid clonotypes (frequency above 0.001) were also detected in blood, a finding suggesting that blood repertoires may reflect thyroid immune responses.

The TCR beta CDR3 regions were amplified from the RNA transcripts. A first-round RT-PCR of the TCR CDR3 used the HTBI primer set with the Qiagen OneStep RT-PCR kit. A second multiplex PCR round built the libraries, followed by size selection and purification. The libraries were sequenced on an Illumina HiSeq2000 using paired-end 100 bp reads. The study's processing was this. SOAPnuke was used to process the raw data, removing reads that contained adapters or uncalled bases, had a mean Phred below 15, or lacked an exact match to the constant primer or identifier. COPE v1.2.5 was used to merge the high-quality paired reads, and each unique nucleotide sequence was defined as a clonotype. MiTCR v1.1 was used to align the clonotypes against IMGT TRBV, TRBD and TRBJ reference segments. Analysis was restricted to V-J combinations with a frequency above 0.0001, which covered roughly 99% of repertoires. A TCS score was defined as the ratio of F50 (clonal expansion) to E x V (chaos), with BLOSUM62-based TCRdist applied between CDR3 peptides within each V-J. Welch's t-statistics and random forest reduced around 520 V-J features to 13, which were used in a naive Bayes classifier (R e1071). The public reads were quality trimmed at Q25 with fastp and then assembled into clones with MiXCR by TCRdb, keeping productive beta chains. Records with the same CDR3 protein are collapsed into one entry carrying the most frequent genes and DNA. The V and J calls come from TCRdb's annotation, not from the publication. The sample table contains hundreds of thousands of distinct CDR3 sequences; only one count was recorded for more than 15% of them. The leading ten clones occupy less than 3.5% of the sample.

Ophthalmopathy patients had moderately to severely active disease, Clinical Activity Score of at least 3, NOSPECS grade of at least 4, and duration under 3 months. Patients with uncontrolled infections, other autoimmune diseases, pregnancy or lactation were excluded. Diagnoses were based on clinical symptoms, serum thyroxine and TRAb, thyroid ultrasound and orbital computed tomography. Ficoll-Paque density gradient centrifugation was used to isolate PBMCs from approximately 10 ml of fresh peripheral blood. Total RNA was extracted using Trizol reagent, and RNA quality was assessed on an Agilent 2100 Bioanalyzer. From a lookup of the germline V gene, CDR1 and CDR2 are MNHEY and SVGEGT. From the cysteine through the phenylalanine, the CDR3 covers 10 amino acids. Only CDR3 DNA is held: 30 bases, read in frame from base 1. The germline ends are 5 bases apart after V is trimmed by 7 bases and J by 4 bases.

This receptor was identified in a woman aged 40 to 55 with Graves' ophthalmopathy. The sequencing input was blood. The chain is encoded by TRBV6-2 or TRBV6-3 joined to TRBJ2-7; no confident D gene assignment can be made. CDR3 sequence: CASNGYEQYF. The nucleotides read TGTGCCAGCAATGGGTACGAGCAGTACTTC.